This TCR beta chain emerged from a study of blood T cell repertoires in COVID-19. The overall study: Acute and convalescent COVID-19 samples came from the United States, Italy and Spain. Sources were T cells, B-cell-depleted T cells, or PBMCs; the material itself was cDNA or gDNA.

In the source study's methods: Reference gene primer amplification gave nucleated cell count estimates. Data came from immunoSEQ multiplex PCR; TCRdb stores just in-frame clones and leaves some out. V, J and clone size reflect that table, while D and trimming were determined from the DNA. The sample carries around 94,000 clones, roughly 90% recorded once. The trim removed 5 bases at V and 7 bases at J, leaving 8 bases unmatched. In germline, CDR1 is MNHNY, CDR2 SVGAGI (reference sequence). The CDR3 extends over 14 amino acids. The specimen was peripheral blood. This clonotype was obtained from a woman aged 45-60 years with COVID-19, enrolled during active disease. The chain has TRBV6-6 and TRBJ2-7, with 10 bases matching TRBD1. The DNA for the CDR3 is TGTGCCAGCAGTGGACGACAGGGGGCGCTTGAGCAGTACTTC. This encodes CASSGRQGALEQYF.